The 3 T cell receptor beta chains below come from one sample, sequenced in a study of blood T cell repertoires in COVID-19. Measured with immunoSEQ multiplex PCR; TCRdb has only the in-frame clones, and not every one. Here the sample spans about 140,000 clones, under 90% being singletons. Source material: peripheral blood. All receptors derive from a human donor in a cohort sampled during active COVID-19.

The rearrangement joins TRBV5-6 to TRBJ2-2, with 14 positions matching TRBD2. Germline assignment: CDR1 SGHDT and CDR2 YYEEEE. This CDR3 spans 17 amino acids. The V and J ends lost 5 bases and 4 bases, in that order; junction bases with no gene match: 7. CDR3 nucleotides: TGTGCCAGCAGTCAGGGACTAGCGGGAGAGGTCACCGGGGAGCTGTTTTTT. Its translation is CASSQGLAGEVTGELFF.

The chain has TRBV13 and TRBJ1-2; 11 bases line up with TRBD1. V shed 5 bases, J shed 7 bases, and the junction held 9 bases outside the gene matches. The CDR3 contains 15 residues. Looked up from germline, CDR1 is PRHDT and CDR2 is FYEKMQ (reference sequence). The CDR3 sequence: CASSTLTGTGGGYTF. The CDR3 DNA follows: TGTGCCAGCAGCACTTTGACCGGGACAGGGGGTGGCTACACCTTC.

The chain links TRBV28 to TRBJ1-6, with D hard to call. Germline lookup yields CDR1 MDHEN and CDR2 SYDVKM. V was clipped by 11 bases and J by 7 bases, with 12 bases between them. The CDR3 extends over 12 amino acids. CDR3 sequence: CAVYPGNSPLHF. The CDR3 nucleotides read TGTGCCGTCTACCCGGGGAATTCACCCCTCCACTTT.